Listed below are T cell receptor beta chains from one sample, sequenced in a study of T cells in Graves' hyperthyroidism and ophthalmopathy. TCRdb re-derived calls from the multiplex PCR reads in MiXCR, one entry per CDR3 protein. Here the sample spans approximately 430,000 distinct CDR3 sequences, about 14% being singletons. The sample was blood. The receptors derive from a man aged 18 to 35 with Graves' ophthalmopathy. The CDR3 runs from the conserved cysteine through the conserved F or W. Each record gives: V gene, J gene, clone size, D gene, CDR3 DNA, CDR3 protein. The D gene is left open where the match is weak. Rows may omit the clone size; those that give it use once, few, many or a size class.

>TRBV10-3|TRBJ2-7|.|.
TGTGCCATCAGTTGGAAGGCGAACGAGCAGTACTTC
CAISWKANEQYF
>TRBV29-1|TRBJ2-7|many|TRBD1
TGCAGCGCTGGGACAGTCTCCTACGAGCAGTACTTC
CSAGTVSYEQYF
>TRBV2|TRBJ2-1|many|.
TGTGCCAGCAGTGATCCGGGAGCCCACTCCTACAATGAGCAGTTCTTC
CASSDPGAHSYNEQFF
>TRBV2|TRBJ2-7|few|.
TGTGCCAGCGGGATGGAGAACGCGCAGTACTTC
CASGMENAQYF
>TRBV10-3|TRBJ2-7|many|.
TGTGCCATCAGTGACCCGGGACGGACGGGGCTCTCCGAGCAGTACTTC
CAISDPGRTGLSEQYF
>TRBV4-1|TRBJ1-2|.|.
TGCGCCAGCAGCAAAAATCCCCACAGGGTGGATGGCTACACCTTC
CASSKNPHRVDGYTF
>TRBV5-5|TRBJ2-1|many|TRBD1
TGTGCCAGCAGCGTACAGGGGGTCTACAATGAGCAGTTCTTC
CASSVQGVYNEQFF
>TRBV11-2|TRBJ1-2|.|TRBD1
TGTGCCAGCAGCTTAGGTTGGACAGGGGCGAGTTACACCTTC
CASSLGWTGASYTF
>TRBV3-1|TRBJ2-1|few|.
TGTGCCAGCAGCCTACTACACAGCTCCTACAATGAGCAGTTCTTC
CASSLLHSSYNEQFF
>TRBV5-1|TRBJ2-5|many|TRBD1
TGCGCCAGCAGAGACAGGGGAGCCGCCTTGGAGACCCAGTACTTC
CASRDRGAALETQYF
>TRBV10-1|TRBJ2-2|few|TRBD1
TGCGCCAGCAGTGAGTCGATAAAACAGGGGCCCGGGGAGCTGTTTTTT
CASSESIKQGPGELFF
>TRBV2|TRBJ2-3|many|.
TGTGCCAGCAGTGAAAGAGTGACTGGGACAGATACGCAGTATTTT
CASSERVTGTDTQYF
>TRBV2|TRBJ2-3|many|.
TGTGCCAGCAGTGAAGCGAGGTCTAGTTCATCAGATACGCAGTATTTT
CASSEARSSSSDTQYF
>TRBV12-3/TRBV12-4|TRBJ1-6|many|.
TGTGCCAGCTCGGAGGGGAGGCATAATTCACCCCTCCACTTT
CASSEGRHNSPLHF
>TRBV5-1|TRBJ1-2|many|.
TGCGCCAGCAGCATACGGCCGCGGGAGAAGGGCTACACCTTC
CASSIRPREKGYTF
>TRBV2|TRBJ2-2|many|.
TGTGCCAGCAGCTGGGCCCTAACCGGGGAGCTGTTTTTT
CASSWALTGELFF
>TRBV12-3/TRBV12-4|TRBJ2-7|once|TRBD2
TGTGCCAGCACCGGGGCAGGGGCTAGCGGGGAGCAGTACTTC
CASTGAGASGEQYF
>TRBV11-2|TRBJ2-3|many|TRBD2
TGTGCCAGCAGCTCCTACCTAGCGGGAGCCGGCACAGATACGCAGTATTTT
CASSSYLAGAGTDTQYF
>TRBV27|TRBJ1-5|many|TRBD1
TGTGCCAGCAGGACAGGGACAGGGAGTAATCAGCCCCAGCATTTT
CASRTGTGSNQPQHF
>TRBV7-2|TRBJ2-2|many|.
TGTGCCAGCAGCTCCGACCAGAACACCGGGGAGCTGTTTTTT
CASSSDQNTGELFF
>TRBV20-1|TRBJ2-1|many|.
TGCAGTGCTACTCGGGAAAGTGGCAATGAGCAGTTCTTC
CSATRESGNEQFF
>TRBV12-5|TRBJ1-2|many|.
TGTGCTAGTGGTTTGGGCCTCACAGGCAACTATGGCTACACCTTC
CASGLGLTGNYGYTF
>TRBV20-1|TRBJ2-7|many|.
TGCAGTGCTAGTTCCTCGGGATCTGGGGGATCCTTCTCGCAGTACTTC
CSASSSGSGGSFSQYF
>TRBV7-9|TRBJ1-2|many|.
TGTGCCAGCAGCTCAGGGGTGACAGTTAACTATGGCTACACCTTC
CASSSGVTVNYGYTF
>TRBV6-1|TRBJ2-5|.|.
TGTGCCAGCCAGAGGTCTCTATCCGAGACCCAGTACTTC
CASQRSLSETQYF
>TRBV7-2|TRBJ2-1|many|TRBD2
TGTGCCAGCAGCAGAACTAGCGGGGGGCGATATGAGCAGTTCTTC
CASSRTSGGRYEQFF
>TRBV5-1|TRBJ2-5|many|TRBD2
TGCGCCAGCAGTCCCGGCGGGAGAAGGGCAGAGACCCAGTACTTC
CASSPGGRRAETQYF
>TRBV15|TRBJ2-7|.|.
TGTGCCACCAGCAGTCCAGGGTACGAGCAGTACTTC
CATSSPGYEQYF
>TRBV14|TRBJ1-2|many|.
TGTGCCAGCAGCCAAGGGTCACACGCTAACTATGGCTACACCTTC
CASSQGSHANYGYTF
>TRBV5-1|TRBJ1-2|few|.
TGCGCCAGCAGCTTGGTTCAAGGCTCCTATGGCTACACCTTC
CASSLVQGSYGYTF
>TRBV7-2|TRBJ1-2|many|.
TGTGCCAGCGGGGGTGCTAACTATGGCTACACCTTC
CASGGANYGYTF
>TRBV9|TRBJ2-1|few|TRBD2
TGTGCCAGCAGCGCGGCGACTAGCGCGTACAATGAGCAGTTCTTC
CASSAATSAYNEQFF
>TRBV2|TRBJ2-1|many|.
TGTGCCAGCAGGGACAAAAAGGGATACAATGAGCAGTTCTTC
CASRDKKGYNEQFF
>TRBV28|TRBJ2-7|many|TRBD2
TGTGCCAGCAGGATTAGCGGGTATGCATACGAGCAGTACTTC
CASRISGYAYEQYF
>TRBV5-1|TRBJ2-3|many|.
TGCGCCAGCAGCCAATTTAGAGGACAACCCGGCACAGATACGCAGTATTTT
CASSQFRGQPGTDTQYF
>TRBV7-8|TRBJ2-1|.|TRBD2
TGTGCCAGCAGCTTAGCTGGCGGGAGGGGTGAGCAGTTCTTC
CASSLAGGRGEQFF
>TRBV5-1|TRBJ2-5|many|TRBD1
TGCGCCAGCAGCTCAGGGGGCTACCGGCCCCAGTACTTC
CASSSGGYRPQYF